Included here is one T cell receptor (beta chain) sequence, with context. Sequencing was performed with immunoSEQ multiplex PCR; in TCRdb, only in-frame clones are kept and a portion is missing. The sample gives roughly 80,000 clones, roughly nine tenths of which show up once; roughly 15% is in the top ten. This CDR3 comprises 16 residues. The V gene end was trimmed by 5 bases and the J gene end by 4 bases; junction bases not matched to a gene: 6. From germline, CDR1 is MNHEY and CDR2 SVGEGT. This record belongs to a study of blood T cell repertoires in COVID-19. This receptor was identified in an elderly woman with active or convalescent COVID-19. The chain recombines TRBV6-2 or TRBV6-3 with TRBJ2-1; 12 nucleotides align to TRBD2. Sequencing was done on a sample of peripheral blood. CDR3 nucleotide sequence: TGTGCCAGCAGTGCCTACCTAGCGGGGGGGTACAATGAGCAGTTCTTC. Translating it yields CASSAYLAGGYNEQFF.